One T cell receptor (beta chain) is described in this entry. As yet, its antigen is unknown. The data originate from a study of blood T cells in healthy people across ages. Findings and caveats of the study: Researchers report that TCR beta diversity correlated strongly with naive T cell percentage.

The authors ran a second PCR of about 7 to 11 cycles using a sample-barcoded 5' primer and a J-beta primer mix. One entry per CDR3 protein results from TCRdb running MiXCR on the 5' RACE reads. Of about 1.5 million distinct CDR3 sequences listed, approximately 43% are singletons. The CDR3 runs to 15 residues. The germline CDR1 and CDR2 sequences are LNHDA and SQIVND (reference sequence). Trimming stripped 0 bases from V and 1 base from J, with 9 bases between. What was sequenced was blood. The genes are TRBV19 and TRBJ1-1, with TRBD1 as a possible D gene (5 bases). This clonotype was obtained from a woman between 18 and 30 years old in good health. CDR3 nucleotides: TGTGCCAGTAGTATAGAACCGGGGCAGAACACTGAAGCTTTCTTT. It encodes CASSIEPGQNTEAFF.